Sequencing of this TCR beta chain was carried out in a study of vaccination and CD4 T cells after COVID-19. Across the whole study: Spike peptides, overlapping and drawn from SARS-CoV-2, HCoV-NL63, HCoV-OC43 and HCoV-229E, were used to stimulate cells.

CD4+ T cells that had been cultured provided DNA sequenced with the Oncomine TCR Beta short-read assay. TCRdb fed the PCR reads into MiXCR, producing one record per CDR3 protein. The data hold about 16,000 distinct CDR3 sequences, with less than 70% observed a single time. Overall study findings and caveats: Researchers report that a median roughly 86% of reactive clones in convalescent patients surfaced only post-vaccination. Researchers report that 304 of 307 vaccine-specific clones in convalescent patients proved spike mono-reactive.

Germline CDR1 and CDR2: MNHEY and SMNVEV (reference sequence). V was pared by 5 bases and J by 4 bases, with 9 bases of the junction left unmatched. The CDR3 has 15 amino acids. Concerning this clonotype: Its antigen is unknown.

Treatment here: approximately nine-day PBMC culture with coronavirus spike peptide pools or control peptides (ViraFEST assay). Fresh IL-2 medium replaced half the culture medium on days 3 and 7. This sequence was found in a human donor who had recovered from COVID-19. Sample: CD4+ T cells from blood, cultured in vitro, taken before SARS-CoV-2 vaccination. The V and J genes are TRBV27 and TRBJ2-7, with TRBD2 matching 9 bases. The CDR3 DNA reads as TGTGCCAGCAGTCCCCGACTAGCGGCAATATACGAGCAGTACTTC. Residues: CASSPRLAAIYEQYF.